This T cell receptor (beta chain) was sequenced for a study of blood T cell repertoires in COVID-19. Study overall: PBMCs, B-cell-depleted T cells, or T cells provided the cDNA or gDNA that made up the material.

Deletions cut 8 bases from V and 7 bases from J, with 10 bases between. Germline V gene lookup returns CDR1 MNHEY and CDR2 SVGAGI. The CDR3 is 11 amino acids. This table comes from immunoSEQ multiplex PCR, and its TCRdb copy is limited to in-frame clones, with some not included. The data hold a few hundred thousand clones, with less than 90% observed a single time. This clone showed up just a few times. The chain recombines TRBV6-5 with TRBJ2-3; no clear D gene. Sequencing was carried out using peripheral blood. The sequence was collected from a man in his fifties or sixties who had recovered from COVID-19. CDR3 bases: TGTGCCAGCGGAACAGCAAATACGCAGTATTTT. It yields the protein CASGTANTQYF.